This TCR beta chain was captured in a study of CD8 T cells in Susac syndrome. CD8+ and CD4+ T cells from blood underwent TCR beta sequencing. It was with random hexamers that 0.5 to 1 ug RNA was reverse transcribed. From the immunoSEQ multiplex PCR reads, TCRdb called clonotypes with MiXCR, one entry per CDR3 protein. Of some 300,000 distinct CDR3 sequences listed, roughly 85% are singletons. The sample comprised CD8+ T cells from PBMCs. The sequence was collected from a human donor with multiple sclerosis.

The CDR3 DNA is TGTGCCAGCAGTCACCAGCGGAGAGCCGTCTTCCCCTACGAGCAGTACTTC. It encodes CASSHQRRAVFPYEQYF. The chain joins TRBV28 to TRBJ2-7; tentative D call: TRBD2 (5 bases). Deletions cut 5 bases from V and 2 bases from J, with 22 bases between. Germline lookup yields CDR1 MDHEN and CDR2 SYDVKM. CDR3 length: 17 residues. Full variable domain (remainder filled in from reference TRBV28 and TRBJ2-7): DVKVTQSSRYLVKRTGEKVFLECVQDMDHENMFWYRQDPGLGLRLIYFSYDVKMKEKGDIPEGYSVSREKKERFSLILESASTNQTSMYLCASSHQRRAVFPYEQYFGPGTRLTVT.